Shown below are 18 T cell receptor beta chains from a single sample sequenced in a study of blood T cells in healthy people across ages. The authors ran a second PCR of roughly 6 to 11 cycles using a sample-barcoded 5' primer and a J-beta primer mix. TCRdb re-called the 5' RACE reads through MiXCR, storing one row per CDR3 protein. There are 1.5 million to 2 million distinct CDR3 sequences in the sample; 40% to 55% occur only once, and about 2.1% lies in the top ten. The sample taken for sequencing was blood. These receptors were obtained from a woman between 40 and 55 years old in good health.

This clonotype occurred a few times. V usage is TRBV29-1 and J usage is TRBJ2-5; tentative D call: TRBD1 (5 bases). Trimming stripped 8 bases from V and 4 bases from J, with 11 bases between. The germline CDR1 and CDR2 sequences are SQVTM and ANQGSEA. The CDR3 length is 11 residues. CDR3 in amino acids: CSLTRGETQYF. Written as DNA, the CDR3 is TGCAGCTTGACAAGGGGAGAGACCCAGTACTTC. The whole variable domain, filled in from reference TRBV29-1 and TRBJ2-5, reads SAVISQKPSRDICQRGTSLTIQCQVDSQVTMMFWYRQQPGQSLTLIATANQGSEATYESGFVIDKFPISRPNLTFSTLTVSNMSPEDSSIYLCSLTRGETQYFGPGTRLLVL.

There are a few counts of this clonotype. The chain carries TRBV2 and TRBJ2-7; D is unresolved. CDR3 size: 11 residues. V lost 11 bases and J lost 5, with 13 bases in between. Germline V CDR1 and CDR2: SNHLY, FYNNEI. Here the CDR3 reads CARLKGNEQYF. The CDR3 nucleotides are TGTGCCCGCCTAAAAGGTAACGAGCAGTACTTC.

This clonotype was counted a single time. The CDR3 is CASSLSGDGDGTYEQYF. CDR3 DNA: TGTGCCAGCAGTCTTTCAGGGGACGGGGATGGGACCTACGAGCAGTACTTC. This chain links TRBV2 with TRBJ2-7, with D tentatively TRBD1 (6 bases). CDR1 is SNHLY, CDR2 FYNNEI, per germline. The CDR3 is 17 residues long. V was clipped by 5 bases and J by 2 bases, with 22 bases between them.

The J gene is TRBJ1-2, the V gene TRBV20-1, with D possibly TRBD1 on 5 matching bases. CDR3 size: 12 residues. Trimming took off 3 bases at V and 8 bases at J, with 13 bases between the two ends. Germline CDR1 reads DFQATT; CDR2 reads SNEGSKA (reference sequence). The CDR3 DNA follows: TGCAGTGCTAGGCCCAGGGTTGGGGGCTACACCTTC. It yields the protein CSARPRVGGYTF.

The V gene is TRBV7-3, the J gene TRBJ2-2; D uncertain. The CDR3 extends over 15 amino acids. In germline, CDR1 is SGHTA, CDR2 FQGTGA. V was pared by 3 bases and J by 0 bases, with 8 bases between. The CDR3 spells CASSLLSPNTGELFF. The CDR3 DNA follows: TGTGCCAGCAGCTTGTTATCTCCGAACACCGGGGAGCTGTTTTTT.

This clonotype is a singleton in its sample. This chain connects TRBV15 to TRBJ2-1; D assignment may be TRBD1 or TRBD2 (5 bases each). Between the trimmed V and J ends, which lost 1 base and 5 bases, there was a span of 12 bases. CDR3 length: 15 amino acids. Germline CDR1 and CDR2: LNHNV and YYDKDF (reference sequence). The chain's CDR3 is CATSRGPGRDNEQFF. In DNA, the CDR3 is TGTGCCACCAGCAGAGGCCCGGGGCGGGACAATGAGCAGTTCTTC.

CDR3 nucleotide sequence: TGTGCCAGCAGCTCCTTAGCGGTTCGGTGGCAGTTCTTC. Translated, it gives CASSSLAVRWQFF. This rearrangement joins TRBV12-3 or TRBV12-4 to TRBJ2-1; D possibly corresponds to TRBD2 (6 bases). CDR3 length equals 13 residues. V lost 6 bases and J 12 bases, leaving 18 bases between the germline ends.

The J gene is TRBJ2-5, the V gene TRBV27; D remains ambiguous. The CDR3 consists of 14 residues. The ends were cut back, 3 bases at V and 5 bases at J, with 13 bases in the middle. CDR1 and CDR2 (germline): MNHEY, SMNVEV (reference sequence). CDR3 bases: TGTGCCAGCAGTTTCAGGTCACTGGGGGAGACCCAGTACTTC. This translates into CASSFRSLGETQYF.

This clonotype turned up a few times. This chain connects TRBV7-2 to TRBJ1-2; D is possibly TRBD1 (5 bases). The V end lost 1 base, the J end lost 2 bases, and 11 bases lay between the germline ends. Germline V gene sequence: CDR1 SGHTA, CDR2 FQGNSA. CDR3 length: 15 amino acids. The CDR3: CASSLDPGPNYGYTF. The CDR3 nucleotides read TGTGCCAGCAGCTTAGATCCAGGGCCGAACTATGGCTACACCTTC. Full variable domain (outside the CDR3, taken from reference TRBV7-2 and TRBJ1-2): GAGVSQSPSNKVTEKGKDVELRCDPISGHTALYWYRQSLGQGLEFLIYFQGNSAPDKSGLPSDRFSAERTGGSVSTLTIQRTQQEDSAVYLCASSLDPGPNYGYTFGSGTRLTVV.

The CDR3 DNA sequence: TGTGCCAGCAGTTTCGGGACTAGCGGGGTGAATGAGCAGTTCTTC. Protein sequence: CASSFGTSGVNEQFF. V usage is TRBV28 and J usage is TRBJ2-1, with 13 bases matching TRBD2. The V gene's germline CDR1 is MDHEN and CDR2 SYDVKM. The CDR3 sequence is 15 residues long. V trimming: 3 bases; J trimming: 7 bases; junction bases outside the gene matches: 3.

This chain joins TRBV6-6 and TRBJ2-1, with D perhaps assigned TRBD1 or TRBD2 (5 bases each). The end of the DNA is better explained by TRBJ2-7, so the J call may be wrong. Per the germline V gene, CDR1 is MNHNY and CDR2 is SVGAGI (reference sequence). The CDR3 runs 17 residues. DNA of the CDR3: TGTGCCAGCAGCTCCGAGGAGGCAGGGAGCTCCTACAATGAGCAGTACTTC. Translation: CASSSEEAGSSYNEQYF.

This clonotype appeared a single time. The chain combines TRBV6-1 with TRBJ1-6; D unresolved. The CDR3 spans 17 residues. Germline values: CDR1 MNHNS, CDR2 SASEGT. Trimming pared 0 bases from V and 7 bases from J, leaving 16 bases between. CDR3 protein: CASSEAPPMRWNSPLHF. The CDR3 nucleotides are TGTGCCAGCAGTGAAGCCCCCCCCATGCGTTGGAATTCACCCCTCCACTTT.

The chain recombines TRBV28 with TRBJ1-4; unclear D gene. Germline CDR1 is MDHEN and CDR2 is SYDVKM. The CDR3 is 11 residues long. V lost 6 bases and J 7 bases, leaving 6 bases between the germline ends. CDR3 in amino acids: CASSRVEKLFF. Written as DNA, the CDR3 is TGTGCCAGCAGCAGAGTTGAAAAACTGTTTTTT.

The V gene is TRBV20-1, the J gene TRBJ2-1, with unresolved D. The V and J ends lost 0 bases and 6 bases respectively, with 9 bases between them. Looked up from germline, CDR1 is DFQATT and CDR2 is SNEGSKA (reference sequence). The CDR3 has 13 residues. CDR3 loop: CSARDPLRNEQFF. The CDR3, as DNA: TGCAGTGCTAGAGATCCCCTCCGCAATGAGCAGTTCTTC.

The chain links TRBV12-3 or TRBV12-4 to TRBJ1-2; possibly TRBD1 for D (6 bases). V was trimmed by 8 bases and J by 6 bases, leaving 16 bases between them. The CDR3 runs 13 residues. The CDR3: CASSTPEGDGYTF. In DNA, the CDR3 is TGTGCCAGCTCTACGCCGGAGGGGGATGGCTACACCTTC.

The rearrangement joins TRBV6-1 to TRBJ2-7, with 8 bases matching TRBD1. Germline trimming cut 3 bases from V and 4 bases from J; bases unmatched to any gene: 8. This CDR3 region has 15 residues. Germline CDR1 MNHNS, CDR2 SASEGT. The CDR3: CASSEWQDRVYEQYF. CDR3 nucleotide sequence: TGTGCCAGCAGTGAGTGGCAGGACAGGGTGTACGAGCAGTACTTC.

The chain uses TRBV6-2 or TRBV6-3 and TRBJ2-7; D unresolved. CDR1 is MNHEY and CDR2 is SVGEGT in the germline V gene. Trimming cost V 6 bases and J 3 bases, with 18 bases left between them. This CDR3 is 15 amino acids long. DNA of the CDR3: TGTGCCAGCAGCCGGTCGCCCAACAAGGGCTACGAGCAGTACTTC. It yields the protein CASSRSPNKGYEQYF.

This sequence joins TRBV6-1 and TRBJ1-2; D gene uncertain. Trimming took off 0 bases at V and 3 bases at J, with 8 bases between the two ends. The CDR3 extends over 14 amino acids. Germline CDR1 is MNHNS and CDR2 is SASEGT. CDR3 nucleotide sequence: TGTGCCAGCAGTGAAGCGCTCCTTCACTATGGCTACACCTTC. Protein sequence: CASSEALLHYGYTF.